This entry lists 15 T cell receptor beta chains sequenced from one sample in a study of T cell responses to AZD1222 COVID-19 vaccine. Profiled with immunoSEQ multiplex PCR; TCRdb holds only in-frame clones, not every one. The sample includes 85,000 to 95,000 clones, around 91% of them seen just once. The source was peripheral blood, collected 28 days after the second AZD1222 dose. These receptors originate from an adult who received the AZD1222 COVID-19 vaccine.

V and J are TRBV5-1 and TRBJ1-1; D is unclear. The CDR3 covers 14 residues. The germline gives CDR1 SGHRS, CDR2 YFSETQ. The V end lost 4 bases, the J end lost 0 bases, and 10 bases lay between the germline ends. CDR3 loop: CASSPTVMNTEAFF. In DNA, the CDR3 is TGCGCCAGCAGCCCTACAGTCATGAACACTGAAGCTTTCTTT.

The V and J genes are TRBV18 and TRBJ1-1, with 7 bases that match TRBD1. Germline V lookup: CDR1 KGHSH, CDR2 LQKENI. The CDR3 consists of 13 residues. V was pared by 3 bases and J by 10 bases, with 8 bases of the junction left unmatched. In nucleotides, the CDR3 is TGTGCCAGCTCACCTTTGACAGGGATAGCAGCTTTCTTT. Protein: CASSPLTGIAAFF.

This clone was seen a handful of times. The V call is TRBV2, the J call TRBJ2-1; perhaps TRBD1 as D (6 bases). Germline lookup yields CDR1 SNHLY and CDR2 FYNNEI. V was trimmed by 7 bases and J by 0 bases, leaving 13 bases between them. The CDR3 extends over 15 amino acids. CDR3: CASIEGESSYNEQFF. CDR3 in DNA: TGTGCCAGCATCGAGGGGGAGAGCTCCTACAATGAGCAGTTCTTC.

The rearrangement links TRBV18 to TRBJ1-6; TRBD1 aligns across 8 bases. Unmatched junction bases numbered 6, after V lost 3 bases and J lost 8 bases. CDR1 KGHSH and CDR2 LQKENI come from the germline V gene. The CDR3 totals 15 residues. CDR3 protein: CASSPQGALDSPLHF. In DNA form, the CDR3 reads TGTGCCAGCTCACCGCAGGGGGCTCTCGATTCACCCCTCCACTTT. Filled out from reference TRBV18 and TRBJ1-6, the complete variable domain reads NAGVMQNPRHLVRRRGQEARLRCSPMKGHSHVYWYRQLPEEGLKFMVYLQKENIIDESGMPKERFSAEFPKEGPSILRIQQVVRGDSAAYFCASSPQGALDSPLHFGNGTRLTVT.

The J gene is TRBJ1-2, the V gene TRBV7-5; the listed D gene, TRBD1, was not tested against the DNA. TRBV7-5 is shown as a pseudogene. This CDR3 is 17 amino acids long. The CDR3 region is CVRSSLRQGDKEGGYTF. The CDR3 region has the DNA TGTGTCAGAAGCTCCCTCAGACAGGGGGACAAAGAAGGTGGCTACACCTTC.

This sequence joins TRBV25-1 and TRBJ2-3; 7 bases align to TRBD2. Germline V gives CDR1 MGHDK, CDR2 SYGVNS. The V gene end was trimmed by 1 base and the J gene end by 8 bases; junction bases not matched to a gene: 0. CDR3 length equals 12 residues. The DNA for the CDR3 is TGTGCCAGCAGTGAATGGGGGGGTACGCAGTATTTT. Translated, it gives CASSEWGGTQYF.

The rearrangement links TRBV25-1 to TRBJ2-3; 7 bases align to TRBD1. Germline CDR1 reads MGHDK; CDR2 reads SYGVNS. With V trimmed by 6 bases and J by 2 bases, 8 bases remained unmatched. The CDR3 sequence is 15 residues long. This CDR3 is CASSARDSPTDTQYF. For the CDR3, the DNA is TGTGCCAGCAGCGCTAGGGACAGCCCCACAGATACGCAGTATTTT.

The rearrangement uses TRBV14 and TRBJ2-2; D remains unclear. The CDR3 has 14 amino acids. The V gene's germline CDR1 is SGHDN and CDR2 FVKESK. V was cut by 1 base and J by 9 bases, with 12 bases left in between. CDR3 loop: CASSQVSTKRELFF. In DNA, the CDR3 is TGTGCCAGCAGCCAAGTTTCGACGAAGAGGGAGCTGTTTTTT.

This chain joins TRBV7-9 and TRBJ1-1, with a tentative D call TRBD1 (6 bases). V was clipped by 2 bases and J by 1 base, with 14 bases between them. This CDR3 is built from 16 residues. Per germline, CDR1 SEHNR and CDR2 FQNEAQ (reference sequence). Here the CDR3 reads CASSLIGQRTNTEAFF. The CDR3 region has the DNA TGTGCCAGCAGCTTAATCGGACAGAGGACGAACACTGAAGCTTTCTTT. Filled out from reference TRBV7-9 and TRBJ1-1, the complete variable domain reads DTGVSQNPRHKITKRGQNVTFRCDPISEHNRLYWYRQTLGQGPEFLTYFQNEAQLEKSRLLSDRFSAERPKGSFSTLEIQRTEQGDSAMYLCASSLIGQRTNTEAFFGQGTRLTVV.

Remarks on this clone: At the DNA level, this CDR3 is encoded by other sequences in the same sample as well. The chain is built from TRBV5-1 and TRBJ1-1; 9 bases line up with TRBD1. Germline assignment: CDR1 SGHRS and CDR2 YFSETQ. CDR3 size: 14 residues. V shed 4 bases, J shed 1 base, and the junction held 2 bases outside the gene matches. CDR3 in amino acids: CASSPGQGNTEAFF. CDR3 DNA sequence: TGCGCCAGCAGCCCGGGACAGGGGAACACTGAAGCTTTCTTT.

The chain links TRBV19 to TRBJ2-2, with D possibly being TRBD2 (6 bases). Germline lookup yields CDR1 LNHDA and CDR2 SQIVND (reference sequence). V was cut by 2 bases and J by 2 bases, with 15 bases left in between. This CDR3 has 17 residues. The CDR3 is CASSILGGGLNTGELFF. The DNA for the CDR3 is TGTGCCAGTAGTATACTTGGGGGAGGACTAAACACCGGGGAGCTGTTTTTT.

V usage is TRBV7-3 and J usage is TRBJ1-1; D unresolved. The CDR3 spans 13 residues. Trimming took 3 bases from V and 7 from J, leaving 12 bases between them. Germline CDR1 reads SGHTA; CDR2 reads FQGTGA. The CDR3 nucleotides are TGTGCCAGCAGCTTCGACGGAGCCAGTGAAGCTTTCTTT. Protein: CASSFDGASEAFF.

This chain uses TRBV5-6 with TRBJ1-1; D gene ambiguous. CDR3 size: 13 residues. V gave up 0 bases and J gave up 6 bases, with 9 bases separating them. In germline, CDR1 is SGHDT, CDR2 YYEEEE. The CDR3 DNA reads TGTGCCAGCAGCTTGGTGGCAGCCCCTGAAGCTTTCTTT. Amino acid sequence: CASSLVAAPEAFF.

J is TRBJ2-7 and V is TRBV18, with a possible D match to TRBD1 (5 bases). Germline CDR1 is KGHSH and CDR2 is LQKENI. Trimming removed 3 bases at V and 3 bases at J, with 9 bases between. The CDR3 consists of 13 residues. The CDR3 coding sequence is TGTGCCAGCTCACCCAGAGACAGCTACGAGCAGTACTTC. Protein product: CASSPRDSYEQYF.

This clone was observed once. The gene calls are TRBV6-2 or TRBV6-3 and TRBJ1-2; D is uncertain. In germline, CDR1 is MNHEY, CDR2 SVGEGT. V shed 6 bases and J shed 6 bases, with 5 bases lying between them. This CDR3 spans 10 amino acids. CDR3 residues: CASSDHGYTF. CDR3 in DNA: TGTGCCAGCAGCGATCATGGCTACACCTTC.